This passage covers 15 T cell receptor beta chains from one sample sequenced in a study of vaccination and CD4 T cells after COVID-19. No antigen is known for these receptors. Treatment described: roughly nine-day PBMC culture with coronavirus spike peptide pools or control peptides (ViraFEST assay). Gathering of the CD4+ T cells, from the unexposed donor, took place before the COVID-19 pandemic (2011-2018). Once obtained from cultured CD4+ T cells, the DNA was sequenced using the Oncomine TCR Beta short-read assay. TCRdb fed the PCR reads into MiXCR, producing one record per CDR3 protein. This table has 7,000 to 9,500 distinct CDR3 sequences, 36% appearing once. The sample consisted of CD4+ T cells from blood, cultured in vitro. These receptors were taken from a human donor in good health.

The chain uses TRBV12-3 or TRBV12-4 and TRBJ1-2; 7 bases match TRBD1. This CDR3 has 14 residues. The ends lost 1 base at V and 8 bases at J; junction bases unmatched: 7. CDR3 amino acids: CASSLGDAGGGYTF. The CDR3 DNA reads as TGTGCCAGCAGTTTAGGCGATGCAGGGGGAGGCTACACCTTC.

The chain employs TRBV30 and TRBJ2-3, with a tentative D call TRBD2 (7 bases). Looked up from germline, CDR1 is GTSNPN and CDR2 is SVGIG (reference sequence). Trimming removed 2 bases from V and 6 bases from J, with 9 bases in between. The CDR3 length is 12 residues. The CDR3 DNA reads TGTGCCTGGAGTAAGGGGGGGGATACGCAGTATTTT. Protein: CAWSKGGDTQYF.

In DNA, the CDR3 is TGTGCCAGCAGTTCGACTAGTATCTACGAGCAGTACTTC. As protein: CASSSTSIYEQYF. This chain links TRBV6-5 with TRBJ2-7, with a tentative D call TRBD2 (6 bases). The germline gives CDR1 MNHEY, CDR2 SVGAGI. This CDR3 is 13 amino acids long. The V end was cut by 4 bases, the J end by 3 bases, with 10 bases between.

The CDR3 nucleotides read TGTGCCAGTAGTGTTATCAGGGGAAGGGATCAGCCCCAGCATTTT. Its protein is CASSVIRGRDQPQHF. The chain couples TRBV19 to TRBJ1-5; D may be TRBD1 (6 bases). The CDR3 spans 15 residues. Germline loops: CDR1 LNHDA, CDR2 SQIVND (reference sequence). The V gene lost 5 bases and the J gene lost 5 bases, with 16 bases spanning the gap.

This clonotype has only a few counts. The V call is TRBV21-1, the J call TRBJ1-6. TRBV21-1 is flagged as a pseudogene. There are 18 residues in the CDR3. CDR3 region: CASSKGPWNLSTNSPLHF. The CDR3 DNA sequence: TGTGCCAGCAGCAAAGGCCCTTGGAATCTCTCGACCAATTCACCCCTCCACTTT.

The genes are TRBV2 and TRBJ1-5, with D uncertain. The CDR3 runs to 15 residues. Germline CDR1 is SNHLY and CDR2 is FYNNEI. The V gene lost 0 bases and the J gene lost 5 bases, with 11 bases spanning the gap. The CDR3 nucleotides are TGTGCCAGCAGTGAAGCGCTCGGGAGCTATCAGCCCCAGCATTTT. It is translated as CASSEALGSYQPQHF.

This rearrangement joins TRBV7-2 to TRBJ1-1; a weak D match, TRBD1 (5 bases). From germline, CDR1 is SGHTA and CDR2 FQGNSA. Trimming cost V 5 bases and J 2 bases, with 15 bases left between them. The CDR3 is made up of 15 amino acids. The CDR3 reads CASSPYPGINTEAFF. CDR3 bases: TGTGCCAGCAGCCCCTACCCAGGGATCAACACTGAAGCTTTCTTT. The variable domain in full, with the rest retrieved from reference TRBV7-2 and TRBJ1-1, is GAGVSQSPSNKVTEKGKDVELRCDPISGHTALYWYRQSLGQGLEFLIYFQGNSAPDKSGLPSDRFSAERTGGSVSTLTIQRTQQEDSAVYLCASSPYPGINTEAFFGQGTRLTVV.

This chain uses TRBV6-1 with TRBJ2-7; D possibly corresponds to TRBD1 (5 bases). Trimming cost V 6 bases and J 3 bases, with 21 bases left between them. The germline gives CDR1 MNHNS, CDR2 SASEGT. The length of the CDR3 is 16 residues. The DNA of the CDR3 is TGTGCCAGCAGCCGAGGACACCGGACATCGAACTACGAGCAGTACTTC. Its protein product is CASSRGHRTSNYEQYF.

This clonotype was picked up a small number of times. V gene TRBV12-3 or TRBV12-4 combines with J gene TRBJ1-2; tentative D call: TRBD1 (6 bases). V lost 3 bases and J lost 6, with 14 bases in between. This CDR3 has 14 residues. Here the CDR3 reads CASSLGGQVHGYTF. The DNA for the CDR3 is TGTGCCAGCAGTTTGGGGGGGCAGGTTCATGGCTACACCTTC.

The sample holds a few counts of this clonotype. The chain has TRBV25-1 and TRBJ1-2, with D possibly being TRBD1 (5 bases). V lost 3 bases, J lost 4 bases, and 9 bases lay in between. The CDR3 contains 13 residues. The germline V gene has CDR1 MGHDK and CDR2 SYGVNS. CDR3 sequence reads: CASSEWGFYGYTF. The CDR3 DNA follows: TGTGCCAGCAGTGAGTGGGGGTTCTATGGCTACACCTTC.

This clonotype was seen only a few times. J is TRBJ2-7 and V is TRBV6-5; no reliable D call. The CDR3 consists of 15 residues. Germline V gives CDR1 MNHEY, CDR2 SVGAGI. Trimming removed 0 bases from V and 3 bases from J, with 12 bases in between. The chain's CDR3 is CASSYSRAVGYEQYF. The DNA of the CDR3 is TGTGCCAGCAGTTACTCGAGAGCAGTGGGCTACGAGCAGTACTTC.

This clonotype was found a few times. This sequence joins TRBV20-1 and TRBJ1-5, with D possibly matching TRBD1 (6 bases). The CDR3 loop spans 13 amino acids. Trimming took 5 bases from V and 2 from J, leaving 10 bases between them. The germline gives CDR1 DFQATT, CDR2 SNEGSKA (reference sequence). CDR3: CSAPRTGNQPQHF. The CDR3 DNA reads TGCAGTGCTCCCCGGACAGGCAATCAGCCCCAGCATTTT.

CDR3 amino acids: CSAEFTDGGANYGYTF. For the CDR3, the DNA is TGCAGTGCTGAGTTTACCGACGGGGGAGCTAACTATGGCTACACCTTC. This chain joins TRBV20-1 and TRBJ1-2; a weak D match, TRBD1 (5 bases). The CDR3 spans 16 residues. Germline V CDR1 and CDR2: DFQATT, SNEGSKA (reference sequence). Trimming took 5 bases from V and 0 from J, leaving 19 bases between them.

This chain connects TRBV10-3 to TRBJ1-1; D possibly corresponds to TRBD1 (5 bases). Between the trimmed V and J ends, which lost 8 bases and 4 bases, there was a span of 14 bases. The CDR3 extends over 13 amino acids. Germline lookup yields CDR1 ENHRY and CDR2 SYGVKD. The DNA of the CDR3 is TGTGCCATCCGGGGGGAAATTATCACTGAAGCTTTCTTT. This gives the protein CAIRGEIITEAFF.

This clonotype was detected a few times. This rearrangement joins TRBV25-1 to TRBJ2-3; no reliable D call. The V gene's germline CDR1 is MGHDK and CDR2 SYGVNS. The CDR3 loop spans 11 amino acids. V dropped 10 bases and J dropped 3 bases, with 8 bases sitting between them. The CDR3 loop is CATFFTDTQYF. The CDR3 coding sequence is TGTGCCACCTTTTTTACAGATACGCAGTATTTT.